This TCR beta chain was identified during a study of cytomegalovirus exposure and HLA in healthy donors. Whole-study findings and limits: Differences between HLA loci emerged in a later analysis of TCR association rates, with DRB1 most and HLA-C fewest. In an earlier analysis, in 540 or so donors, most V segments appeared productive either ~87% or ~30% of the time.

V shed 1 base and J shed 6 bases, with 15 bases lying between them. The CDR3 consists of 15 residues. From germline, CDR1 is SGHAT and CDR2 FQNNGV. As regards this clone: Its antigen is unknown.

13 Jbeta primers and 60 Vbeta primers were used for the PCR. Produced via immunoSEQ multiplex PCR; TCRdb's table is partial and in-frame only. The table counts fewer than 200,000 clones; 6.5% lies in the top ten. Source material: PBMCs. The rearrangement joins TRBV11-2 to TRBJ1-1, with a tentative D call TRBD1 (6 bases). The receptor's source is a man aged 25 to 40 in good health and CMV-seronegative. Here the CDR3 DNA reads TGTGCCAGCAGCTTAGTGTTCAGGGGTGGGCCTGAAGCTTTCTTT. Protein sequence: CASSLVFRGGPEAFF.